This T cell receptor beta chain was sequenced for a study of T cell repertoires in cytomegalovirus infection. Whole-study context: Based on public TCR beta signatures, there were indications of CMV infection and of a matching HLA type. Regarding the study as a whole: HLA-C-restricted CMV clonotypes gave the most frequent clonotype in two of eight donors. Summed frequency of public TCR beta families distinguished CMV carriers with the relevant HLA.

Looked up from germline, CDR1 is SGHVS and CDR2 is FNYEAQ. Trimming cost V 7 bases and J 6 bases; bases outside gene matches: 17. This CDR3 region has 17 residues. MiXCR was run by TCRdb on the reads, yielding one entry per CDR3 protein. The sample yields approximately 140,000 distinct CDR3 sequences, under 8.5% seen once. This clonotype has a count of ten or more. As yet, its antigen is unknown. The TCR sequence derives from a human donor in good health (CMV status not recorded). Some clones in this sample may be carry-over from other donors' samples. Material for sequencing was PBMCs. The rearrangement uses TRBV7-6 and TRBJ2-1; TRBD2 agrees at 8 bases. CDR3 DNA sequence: TGTGCCAGCAACCACCGAGCCGGGACTAGTCTTATCAATGAGCAGTTCTTC. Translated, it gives CASNHRAGTSLINEQFF.